Below are 5 T cell receptor beta chains sequenced from a single sample in a study of molecular identifiers for immune sequencing clone quantification. TCRdb redid the calling of the PCR reads with MiXCR, one entry per CDR3 protein. The sample shows approximately 680,000 distinct CDR3 sequences, 25% of them seen only once. What was sequenced was naive CD8+ T cells from blood, with Jurkat cell RNA spiked in. Subset given: FACS-sorted CD8+CD4-CCR7+CD45RA+ naive T cells. Every receptor here comes from a human donor in good health. Some libraries in this study had Jurkat cell RNA spiked in.

The table lists this clonotype with many counts. The V call is TRBV29-1, the J call TRBJ1-1; perhaps TRBD1 as D (5 bases). This CDR3 has 11 amino acids. Germline lookup yields CDR1 SQVTM and CDR2 ANQGSEA. With 1 base removed from V and 10 bases from J, the gap between germline ends came to 10 bases. The CDR3 DNA is TGCAGCGTTGAAGGCCAGGGTTTAGCTTTCTTT. It yields the protein CSVEGQGLAFF.

The J gene is TRBJ2-5, the V gene TRBV6-5, with 10 bases that match TRBD2. CDR1 is MNHEY and CDR2 is SVGAGI in the germline V gene. This CDR3 comprises 16 residues. Trimming took 4 bases from V and 3 from J; bases not matched to a gene: 8. CDR3 amino acids: CASSLTGTSEKETQYF. The CDR3 DNA is TGTGCCAGCAGTTTAACCGGGACTAGCGAGAAAGAGACCCAGTACTTC.

This clonotype was seen a few times. This chain connects TRBV6-6 to TRBJ1-1; D is perhaps TRBD1 (6 bases). Germline V CDR1 and CDR2: MNHNY, SVGAGI (reference sequence). The V end lost 6 bases, the J end lost 1 base, and 18 bases lay between the germline ends. This CDR3 is 16 amino acids long. CDR3: CASSTYQGGTNTEAFF. CDR3 nucleotide sequence: TGTGCCAGCAGCACATATCAAGGGGGGACGAACACTGAAGCTTTCTTT.

This clonotype was found many times. The chain joins TRBV29-1 to TRBJ2-2; no clear D. The CDR3 spans 13 residues. Germline V gene lookup returns CDR1 SQVTM and CDR2 ANQGSEA. V was cut by 4 bases and J by 0 bases, with 6 bases left in between. The CDR3 nucleotides read TGCAGCGTTGTGTCCGCGAACACCGGGGAGCTGTTTTTT. Translating gives CSVVSANTGELFF.

A few counts support this clonotype. This chain uses TRBV7-9 with TRBJ2-7; TRBD1 matches 7 bases. The V segment lost 4 bases and the J segment 3 bases; nucleotides outside the gene matches: 9. The CDR3 is made up of 15 amino acids. Germline loops: CDR1 SEHNR, CDR2 FQNEAQ (reference sequence). The CDR3 spells CASSSAGGTNYEQYF. CDR3 DNA sequence: TGTGCCAGCAGCTCCGCAGGGGGAACCAACTACGAGCAGTACTTC.